This is a list of T cell receptor beta chains from one sample in a study of blood T cells in healthy people across ages. From the 5' RACE reads, TCRdb called clonotypes with MiXCR, one entry per CDR3 protein. This table has under 800,000 distinct CDR3 sequences, about 40% appearing once. The sequencing sample was made of blood. These receptors all stem from a woman aged 55-75 years in good health. Both conserved end residues are part of each CDR3. The D gene is left open where the match is weak. Size is stated for part of the rows, as once, few or many counts, or as a class when the clone is expanded.

clone size,D gene,V gene,J gene,CDR3 DNA,CDR3 protein
.,.,TRBV12-3/TRBV12-4,TRBJ2-2,TGTGCCAGCAGCTCGGCATCGAACACCGGGGAGCTGTTTTTT,CASSSASNTGELFF
.,.,TRBV11-1,TRBJ2-2,TGTGCCAGCAGCTCGATGGAGGGTGGGAACACCGGGGAGCTGTTTTTT,CASSSMEGGNTGELFF
.,.,TRBV25-1,TRBJ1-3,TGTGCCAGCAGTCTTGCGAGCTCGGGAAACACCATATATTTT,CASSLASSGNTIYF
few,TRBD2,TRBV7-9,TRBJ2-1,TGTGCCAGCAGCTTAGACGCGGGGGGGCACTCGGATGAGCAGTTCTTC,CASSLDAGGHSDEQFF
few,TRBD1,TRBV20-1,TRBJ2-7,TGCAGTGCTAGTCTTGGACAGGGTTCCCAGTACTTC,CSASLGQGSQYF
.,TRBD2,TRBV6-5,TRBJ2-7,TGTGCCAGCAGTTACTCGAAGGGACTAGCGGGATCCTACGAGCAGTACTTC,CASSYSKGLAGSYEQYF
few,.,TRBV18,TRBJ2-7,TGTGCCAGCTCACCGGCCAGTAGCTACGAGCAGTACTTC,CASSPASSYEQYF
.,.,TRBV30,TRBJ2-5,TGTGCCTGGGACCAGCGGGAAGAGACCCAGTACTTC,CAWDQREETQYF
.,.,TRBV2,TRBJ1-6,TGTGCCAGCAGTGAATGGATCATCCTCCACTTT,CASSEWIILHF
.,TRBD1,TRBV18,TRBJ2-1,TGTGCCAGCTCGACCACTGGGACAGACTCCTACAATGAGCAGTTCTTC,CASSTTGTDSYNEQFF
.,.,TRBV12-3/TRBV12-4,TRBJ1-4,TGTGCCAGCAGTTTGACAACAACTAATGAAAAACTGTTTTTT,CASSLTTTNEKLFF
many,TRBD2,TRBV6-2/TRBV6-3,TRBJ2-2,TGTGCCAGCAGTTACACGAAGACTAGCGGGAACACCGGGGAGCTGTTTTTT,CASSYTKTSGNTGELFF
.,TRBD1,TRBV29-1,TRBJ1-1,TGCAGCGTCGCCTCCTCTACAGGGGCCAACACTGAAGCTTTCTTT,CSVASSTGANTEAFF
.,.,TRBV7-7,TRBJ2-3,TGTGCTAGCAGCTTAGCCCTTCAAGATACGCAGTATTTT,CASSLALQDTQYF
.,TRBD1,TRBV24-1,TRBJ2-1,TGTGCCACCAGTAGACAGGGGCTATTAAATGAGCAGTTCTTC,CATSRQGLLNEQFF
.,.,TRBV27,TRBJ1-1,TGTGCCAGCAGTGCGGCAGGGTGGAGGAACACTGAAGCTTTCTTT,CASSAAGWRNTEAFF
few,.,TRBV21-1,TRBJ2-1,TGTGCCAGCAGCAAAGGGGACCCACGAGACAATGAGCAGTTCTTC,CASSKGDPRDNEQFF
few,.,TRBV2,TRBJ2-7,TGTGCCAGCAGTGGACCCGGGACCGGGACTTACGAGCAGTACTTC,CASSGPGTGTYEQYF
.,.,TRBV20-1,TRBJ1-2,TGCAGTGCTAACAACCCATCGGGTTTTAACGGCTACACCTTC,CSANNPSGFNGYTF
.,TRBD2,TRBV10-1,TRBJ2-5,TGCGCCAGCAACGGAACCGGGACTAGAGGCGAGACCCAGTACTTC,CASNGTGTRGETQYF
few,.,TRBV3-1,TRBJ2-5,TGTGCCAGCAGCGAGCGCAACAGGGACCAAGAGACCCAGTACTTC,CASSERNRDQETQYF
.,.,TRBV15,TRBJ2-5,TGTGCCACCAGCAGAGGTCAGGGAGTGGGACAAGAGACCCAGTACTTC,CATSRGQGVGQETQYF
.,.,TRBV20-1,TRBJ2-5,TGCAGTGCTGGCCCGGACATGAGGGAGCAGTACTTC,CSAGPDMREQYF
few,.,TRBV21-1,TRBJ2-2,TGTGCCAGCAGCACATCCCACCCGAGGGGGGGACTCGTGCCCACCGGGGAGCTGTTTTTT,CASSTSHPRGGLVPTGELFF
.,TRBD1,TRBV20-1,TRBJ1-1,TGCAGTGCCCCTCGGGACAGGGACACTGAAGCTTTCTTT,CSAPRDRDTEAFF
.,.,TRBV6-5,TRBJ2-4,TGTGCCAGCAGTTACAGGGACATAGCCAAAAACATTCAGTACTTC,CASSYRDIAKNIQYF
.,TRBD2,TRBV7-2,TRBJ2-4,TGTGCCAGCAGCCGGCTACGGAGTAGCGGGGCCCTTTCGGCCAAAAACATTCAGTACTTC,CASSRLRSSGALSAKNIQYF
few,.,TRBV5-6,TRBJ2-3,TGTGCCAGCAGCTTGGAGATCGGGGGAATAGGCGCAGATACGCAGTATTTT,CASSLEIGGIGADTQYF
once,TRBD2,TRBV4-2,TRBJ2-1,TGTGCCAGCAGCCAAGATGGGGACTACTCTGAGCAGTTCTTC,CASSQDGDYSEQFF
few,.,TRBV29-1,TRBJ1-3,TGCAGCGCTTACAGGCTCTCTGGAAACACCATATATTTT,CSAYRLSGNTIYF
few,.,TRBV2,TRBJ2-3,TGTGCCAGCACCCAATACACAGATACGCAGTATTTT,CASTQYTDTQYF
.,TRBD1,TRBV28,TRBJ2-5,TGTGCCAGCAGAGCCGGGACAGGGGATTTGGAGACCCAGTACTTC,CASRAGTGDLETQYF
.,TRBD2,TRBV7-8,TRBJ2-7,TGTGCCAGCAGCTTATCCCCTGGGACTAGCGGGAGGGCCTTCGGTAATGAGCAGTACTTC,CASSLSPGTSGRAFGNEQYF
once,.,TRBV6-2/TRBV6-3,TRBJ2-1,TGTGCCAGCAGGTACTCGAGGGGCGGGCAGTTCTTC,CASRYSRGGQFF
.,TRBD1,TRBV4-2,TRBJ1-4,TGTGCCAGCAGCCAGGACCCCCAGGGGGGCCCTAATGAAAAACTGTTTTTT,CASSQDPQGGPNEKLFF
few,.,TRBV28,TRBJ2-1,TGTGCCAGCAGTCTGACCCGTGAGCAGTTCTTC,CASSLTREQFF
.,.,TRBV5-4,TRBJ2-3,TGTGCCAGCAGCACACAGAGGGGGGGTAGCACAGATACGCAGTATTTT,CASSTQRGGSTDTQYF
.,TRBD1,TRBV5-1,TRBJ1-1,TGCGCCAGCAGCCTGAACAGGGGTGAAGTGAACACTGAAGCTTTCTTT,CASSLNRGEVNTEAFF
few,.,TRBV6-5,TRBJ2-5,TGTGCCAGCAGTTACAGTGTGGGGTCAGAGACCCAGTACTTC,CASSYSVGSETQYF
.,TRBD2,TRBV4-2,TRBJ2-2,TGTGCCAGCTGTCCACTAGCGGGGGGAGGGGACACCGGGGAGCTGTTTTTT,CASCPLAGGGDTGELFF
.,TRBD1,TRBV6-2/TRBV6-3,TRBJ1-6,TGTGCCAGCAGTCTACAGGGGCCGGCTATTATGCCCCTCCACTTT,CASSLQGPAIMPLHF
.,.,TRBV11-2,TRBJ2-3,TGTGCCAGCAGCTTCTCCCTAGCCCTCTCTAGAGATACGCAGTATTTT,CASSFSLALSRDTQYF
.,TRBD2,TRBV7-9,TRBJ2-1,TGTGCCAGCAGCCTGCCTAGCGGGGTTTACGATGAGCAGTTCTTC,CASSLPSGVYDEQFF
few,.,TRBV7-3,TRBJ2-3,TGTGCCAGCAGCAAAAGCGATTCAGTTACAGATACGCAGTATTTT,CASSKSDSVTDTQYF
once,.,TRBV2,TRBJ1-5,TGTGCCAGCAGTGAACGGCAGTTCTATCAGCCCCAGCATTTT,CASSERQFYQPQHF
many,.,TRBV20-1,TRBJ1-6,TGCAGGGGGGGCTCCTATAATTCACCCCTCCACTTT,CRGGSYNSPLHF
few,TRBD2,TRBV11-2,TRBJ2-7,TGTGCCAGCAGCTTAGGGAGGACTAGCGGGCAGACCTACGAGCAGTACTTC,CASSLGRTSGQTYEQYF
few,.,TRBV7-2,TRBJ2-7,TGTGCCAGCAGCTTAGGTAGACTACCTTACGAGCAGTACTTC,CASSLGRLPYEQYF